Presented here are 9 T cell receptor beta chains from one specimen sequenced in a study of blood T cell repertoires in COVID-19. Profiling relied on immunoSEQ multiplex PCR, and the TCRdb table lists in-frame clones only, not all of them. Among 250,000 to 300,000 clones listed, roughly 88% were seen once. Material: PBMCs or T cells enriched from blood (not recorded which). All receptors come from a woman aged 35 to 49 with acute COVID-19.

This clone was counted a single time. This chain uses TRBV19 with TRBJ2-1; 9 nucleotides match TRBD2. CDR1 is LNHDA and CDR2 is SQIVND in the germline V gene (reference sequence). V lost 6 bases, J lost 7 bases, and 16 bases stayed unmatched. CDR3 length equals 17 residues. The CDR3 spells CASSPRTGTSRPNEQFF. The CDR3 DNA sequence: TGTGCCAGTAGCCCCCGGACGGGGACTAGCCGTCCGAATGAGCAGTTCTTC.

The chain couples TRBV19 to TRBJ2-2; D may be TRBD1 (6 bases). The V end was cut by 8 bases, the J end by 0 bases, with 10 bases between. Germline CDR1 LNHDA, CDR2 SQIVND (reference sequence). The CDR3 extends over 14 amino acids. In nucleotides, the CDR3 is TGTGCCAGTCGAAGGGGGTCGAACACCGGGGAGCTGTTTTTT. Translating it yields CASRRGSNTGELFF. The whole variable domain, filled in from reference TRBV19 and TRBJ2-2, reads DGGITQSPKYLFRKEGQNVTLSCEQNLNHDAMYWYRQDPGQGLRLIYYSQIVNDFQKGDIAEGYSVSREKKESFPLTVTSAQKNPTAFYLCASRRGSNTGELFFGEGSRLTVL.

V gene TRBV15 combines with J gene TRBJ1-2, with TRBD1 as a possible D gene (6 bases). This CDR3 has 15 residues. Trimming left V 5 bases short and J 4 bases short, with 17 bases between. Germline V gene sequence: CDR1 LNHNV, CDR2 YYDKDF (reference sequence). The DNA for the CDR3 is TGTGCCACCAGCGGCCCGGGACAACAGTCCTATGGCTACACCTTC. Translating gives CATSGPGQQSYGYTF.

The V call is TRBV27, the J call TRBJ2-7; 7 nucleotides agree with TRBD1. The V gene's germline CDR1 is MNHEY and CDR2 SMNVEV (reference sequence). The V gene end was trimmed by 3 bases and the J gene end by 5 bases; junction bases not matched to a gene: 4. The CDR3 length is 13 residues. CDR3 nucleotide sequence: TGTGCCAGCAGTTTTAACAGGGGCCACGAGCAGTACTTC. Translating it yields CASSFNRGHEQYF.

In this sample, this clone turned up once. The V and J genes are TRBV6-5 and TRBJ1-2; 8 positions match TRBD1. With V trimmed by 6 bases and J by 4 bases, 4 bases remained unmatched. The CDR3 loop spans 13 amino acids. Per the germline V gene, CDR1 is MNHEY and CDR2 is SVGAGI. CDR3 coding DNA: TGTGCCAGCAGACCCGACAGGGGCTATGGCTACACCTTC. Encoded protein: CASRPDRGYGYTF.

The chain employs TRBV18 and TRBJ1-2, with 10 bases that match TRBD1. V lost 3 bases, J lost 2 bases, and 6 bases stayed unmatched. This CDR3 region has 16 residues. The germline V gene encodes CDR1 KGHSH and CDR2 LQKENI. The chain's CDR3 is CASSPRGQGQNYGYTF. CDR3 nucleotides: TGTGCCAGCTCACCTCGGGGACAGGGGCAGAACTATGGCTACACCTTC.

The V call is TRBV29-1, the J call TRBJ2-7, with TRBD2 matching over 11 bases. Trimming cost V 6 bases and J 5 bases; bases outside gene matches: 9. The CDR3 is 14 amino acids. Germline V gives CDR1 SQVTM, CDR2 ANQGSEA. The CDR3 sequence: CSVKISGGANEQYF. The DNA of the CDR3 is TGCAGCGTAAAAATTAGCGGGGGGGCTAACGAGCAGTACTTC.

The CDR3 spells CSVRGTGDYGYTF. The CDR3 bases are TGCAGCGTGAGGGGGACAGGGGACTATGGCTACACCTTC. V gene TRBV29-1 combines with J gene TRBJ1-2, with 10 bases that match TRBD1. Germline V gene sequence: CDR1 SQVTM, CDR2 ANQGSEA. Losses at the gene ends were 6 bases for V and 3 bases for J; bases not matched to a gene: 4. The length of the CDR3 is 13 residues.

This clone has more than one count but fewer than ten. The genes are TRBV15 and TRBJ2-7; D gene unclear. There are 14 residues in the CDR3. Trimming took off 5 bases at V and 0 bases at J, with 11 bases between the two ends. The V gene's germline CDR1 is LNHNV and CDR2 YYDKDF (reference sequence). DNA for the CDR3: TGTGCCACCAGCCTCTCCGTACTCTCCTACGAGCAGTACTTC. This translates into CATSLSVLSYEQYF.